The clone carrying this TCR beta chain occurred many times. Its antigen is not identified. Between the trimmed V and J ends, which lost 5 bases and 3 bases, there was a span of 10 bases. The CDR3 contains 14 residues. Germline CDR1 reads SGHTA; CDR2 reads FQGNSA. The data stem from a study of T cell repertoires in cytomegalovirus infection. Study-wide background: A matching HLA type, together with CMV infection, was signaled by public TCR beta signatures. Whole-study results and caveats: Summed frequency of shared TCR beta families picked out CMV carriers who also had the relevant HLA. HLA-C-restricted, CMV-specific TCR beta clonotypes were dominant ex vivo.

MiXCR was run by TCRdb on the reads, yielding one entry per CDR3 protein. The table lists a few hundred thousand distinct CDR3 sequences, approximately 18% of them singletons. This chain joins TRBV7-2 and TRBJ2-2; D not resolved. Sequences were obtained from PBMCs. This clonotype was sampled from a human donor in good health (CMV status not recorded). Some clones in this sample may be carry-over from other donors' samples. The CDR3 nucleotides are TGTGCCAGCAGCCCCGCTCGTTACACCGGGGAGCTGTTTTTT. It codes for CASSPARYTGELFF.